The sequence of this T cell receptor beta chain was determined in a study of blood T cell repertoires in COVID-19. J lost 0 bases, V lost 1 base, and 5 bases had no gene match. CDR1 and CDR2 from the germline V gene are LGHNA and YSLEER. CDR3 length equals 17 residues. Produced via immunoSEQ multiplex PCR; TCRdb's table is partial and in-frame only. Among some 110,000 clones listed, approximately 85% were seen once. The TCR originated in a woman older than 75 with COVID-19, enrolled during active disease. The chain has TRBV4-3 and TRBJ1-4; TRBD1 matches 7 bases. Sequences were obtained from peripheral blood. CDR3 residues: CASSQGAGGPTNEKLFF. CDR3 nucleotides: TGCGCCAGCAGCCAAGGGGCAGGGGGACCAACTAATGAAAAACTGTTTTTT.